This is a list of T cell receptor beta chains from one sample in a study of blood T cells in healthy people across ages. TCRdb reprocessed the 5' RACE reads with MiXCR, giving one entry per CDR3 protein. The sample carries 1.5 million to 2 million distinct CDR3 sequences, roughly 28% recorded once. The sequencing input was blood. These receptors were taken from a woman aged 30 to 39 in good health. CDR3s include the opening cysteine and the closing phenylalanine or tryptophan. Each record gives: CDR3 length, V gene, D gene, J gene, clone size, CDR3 DNA, CDR3 protein. The D gene is left open where the match is weak. Some rows mark clone size as missing; the rest say once, few, many or name a class of expanded clone.

CDR3 length: 15; V gene: TRBV11-2; D gene: -; J gene: TRBJ2-1; clone size: -; CDR3 DNA: TGTGCCAGCAGCCCCGTATCGGATGCCTACAATGAGCAGTTCTTC; CDR3 protein: CASSPVSDAYNEQFF
CDR3 length: 17; V gene: TRBV18; D gene: TRBD2; J gene: TRBJ2-1; clone size: many; CDR3 DNA: TGTGCCAGCTCATTGCTACCGGGACTAGCGGTGGACAATGAGCAGTTCTTC; CDR3 protein: CASSLLPGLAVDNEQFF
CDR3 length: 9; V gene: TRBV9; D gene: -; J gene: TRBJ2-7; clone size: many; CDR3 DNA: TGTGCCAGCAGCGTCGAGCAGTACTTC; CDR3 protein: CASSVEQYF
CDR3 length: 12; V gene: TRBV12-3/TRBV12-4; D gene: -; J gene: TRBJ1-6; clone size: -; CDR3 DNA: TGTGCCAGCAGTTTAGGTGTTAGGACTCGCCACTTT; CDR3 protein: CASSLGVRTRHF
CDR3 length: 16; V gene: TRBV6-6; D gene: TRBD2; J gene: TRBJ2-3; clone size: few; CDR3 DNA: TGTGCCAGCAGTCCACAACTAGCGGGACGCGCAGATACGCAGTATTTT; CDR3 protein: CASSPQLAGRADTQYF
CDR3 length: 18; V gene: TRBV4-3; D gene: TRBD2; J gene: TRBJ2-1; clone size: -; CDR3 DNA: TGCGCCAGCAGCCAAGCTCCACCGACTAGCGGGAGTGTGGGTGAGCAGTTCTTC; CDR3 protein: CASSQAPPTSGSVGEQFF
CDR3 length: 16; V gene: TRBV10-1; D gene: -; J gene: TRBJ2-2; clone size: -; CDR3 DNA: TGCGCCAGCAGCGAAAGCGGAATAGGGAACACCGGGGAGCGGTTTTTT; CDR3 protein: CASSESGIGNTGERFF
CDR3 length: 14; V gene: TRBV20-1; D gene: TRBD2; J gene: TRBJ2-1; clone size: few; CDR3 DNA: TGCAGTGCCAGGACTAGCGGCCGACTCGATGATCAGTTCTTC; CDR3 protein: CSARTSGRLDDQFF
CDR3 length: 16; V gene: TRBV6-5; D gene: TRBD1; J gene: TRBJ2-1; clone size: -; CDR3 DNA: TGTGCCAGCAGTACTCCCGGGACAGGGGCCAGGAATGAGCAGTTCTTC; CDR3 protein: CASSTPGTGARNEQFF
CDR3 length: 14; V gene: TRBV29-1; D gene: -; J gene: TRBJ2-3; clone size: few; CDR3 DNA: TGCAGCCTCGCCGGGGCCCTTAGCACAGATACGCAGTATTTT; CDR3 protein: CSLAGALSTDTQYF
CDR3 length: 16; V gene: TRBV25-1; D gene: TRBD1; J gene: TRBJ2-1; clone size: -; CDR3 DNA: TGTGCCAGCAGTTGGACAGGGCTTCCCTCCTACAATGAGCAGTTCTTC; CDR3 protein: CASSWTGLPSYNEQFF
CDR3 length: 17; V gene: TRBV7-9; D gene: TRBD2; J gene: TRBJ2-1; clone size: few; CDR3 DNA: TGTGCCAGCAGCTCGATTAGCGGGAGGAGATCCTACAATGAGCAGTTCTTC; CDR3 protein: CASSSISGRRSYNEQFF
CDR3 length: 17; V gene: TRBV7-6; D gene: TRBD2; J gene: TRBJ2-7; clone size: few; CDR3 DNA: TGTGCCAGCAGCCCAAGCCTAGCGGGGGCATATAACAATGAGCAGTACTTC; CDR3 protein: CASSPSLAGAYNNEQYF
CDR3 length: 15; V gene: TRBV5-6; D gene: -; J gene: TRBJ2-3; clone size: -; CDR3 DNA: TGTGCCAGCAGCTCCGGACAGCTAGTGACAGATACGCAGTATTTT; CDR3 protein: CASSSGQLVTDTQYF
CDR3 length: 12; V gene: TRBV19; D gene: -; J gene: TRBJ1-1; clone size: -; CDR3 DNA: TGTGCCAGTCTCAAGGGTCGCACTGAAGCTTTCTTT; CDR3 protein: CASLKGRTEAFF
CDR3 length: 15; V gene: TRBV7-9; D gene: -; J gene: TRBJ2-1; clone size: -; CDR3 DNA: TGTGCCAGCAGCTCGTGGACTCTTACAAACAATGAGCAGTTCTTC; CDR3 protein: CASSSWTLTNNEQFF
CDR3 length: 16; V gene: TRBV7-8; D gene: -; J gene: TRBJ1-5; clone size: -; CDR3 DNA: TGTGCCAGCAGCTTAGCGCGGAGGGGAAAAGATCAGCCCCAGCATTTT; CDR3 protein: CASSLARRGKDQPQHF
CDR3 length: 16; V gene: TRBV7-2; D gene: -; J gene: TRBJ2-3; clone size: many; CDR3 DNA: TGTGCCAGCAGCCTAAATAGAATGGTTGGCACAGATACGCAGTATTTT; CDR3 protein: CASSLNRMVGTDTQYF
CDR3 length: 15; V gene: TRBV30; D gene: TRBD2; J gene: TRBJ2-1; clone size: -; CDR3 DNA: TGTGCCTGGAGTCGAGGACTAGCGGGAGACAATGAGCAGTTCTTC; CDR3 protein: CAWSRGLAGDNEQFF
CDR3 length: 16; V gene: TRBV27; D gene: -; J gene: TRBJ2-4; clone size: few; CDR3 DNA: TGTGCCAGCAGTTTCCGACAGACTCTAGCCAAAAACATTCAGTACTTC; CDR3 protein: CASSFRQTLAKNIQYF
CDR3 length: 17; V gene: TRBV7-9; D gene: -; J gene: TRBJ1-1; clone size: -; CDR3 DNA: TGTGCCAGCAGCCTCGTCCTCGATATTTCCGTGAGCACTGAAGCTTTCTTT; CDR3 protein: CASSLVLDISVSTEAFF
CDR3 length: 12; V gene: TRBV29-1; D gene: -; J gene: TRBJ1-1; clone size: -; CDR3 DNA: TGCAGCGCCTCAGGGCCAAGGGGTGAAGCTTTCTTT; CDR3 protein: CSASGPRGEAFF
CDR3 length: 14; V gene: TRBV29-1; D gene: -; J gene: TRBJ2-1; clone size: many; CDR3 DNA: TGCAGCGTTGAGCGGGGGCTCTCCTACAATGAGCAGTTCTTC; CDR3 protein: CSVERGLSYNEQFF
CDR3 length: 13; V gene: TRBV11-2; D gene: -; J gene: TRBJ2-5; clone size: -; CDR3 DNA: TGTGCCAGCAGCTTAGTAGGGCCGCATGAGCAGTACTTC; CDR3 protein: CASSLVGPHEQYF
CDR3 length: 15; V gene: TRBV7-2; D gene: -; J gene: TRBJ1-6; clone size: few; CDR3 DNA: TGTGCCAGCAGCTTAGCCCCAAGCTATAATTCACCCCTCCACTTT; CDR3 protein: CASSLAPSYNSPLHF
CDR3 length: 10; V gene: TRBV20-1; D gene: -; J gene: TRBJ2-1; clone size: many; CDR3 DNA: TGCAGTCCGGTCGCGAATGAGCAGTTCTTC; CDR3 protein: CSPVANEQFF
CDR3 length: 13; V gene: TRBV20-1; D gene: TRBD2; J gene: TRBJ2-1; clone size: -; CDR3 DNA: TGCAGTGCATTAGCGGGAGTTGTGGATGAGCAGTTCTTC; CDR3 protein: CSALAGVVDEQFF
CDR3 length: 12; V gene: TRBV2; D gene: -; J gene: TRBJ2-7; clone size: many; CDR3 DNA: TGTGCCAGCAGTGATGACACCTACGAGCAGTACTTC; CDR3 protein: CASSDDTYEQYF
CDR3 length: 15; V gene: TRBV20-1; D gene: TRBD1; J gene: TRBJ1-2; clone size: -; CDR3 DNA: TGCAGTGCTAACAGACAGGGGGGAGCTAACTATGGCTACACCTTC; CDR3 protein: CSANRQGGANYGYTF
CDR3 length: 17; V gene: TRBV7-9; D gene: TRBD2; J gene: TRBJ2-5; clone size: few; CDR3 DNA: TGTGCCAGCAGCTTAGCGCTTCCTAGCGGGCTCCAAGAGACCCAGTACTTC; CDR3 protein: CASSLALPSGLQETQYF
CDR3 length: 14; V gene: TRBV20-1; D gene: TRBD2; J gene: TRBJ2-3; clone size: few; CDR3 DNA: TGCAGTGCTTCAGCGGGGCTAAACACAGATACGCAGTATTTT; CDR3 protein: CSASAGLNTDTQYF
CDR3 length: 15; V gene: TRBV3-1; D gene: -; J gene: TRBJ2-7; clone size: -; CDR3 DNA: TGTGCCAGCAGCCTGGACCTGGGACACGCCTACGAGCAGTACTTC; CDR3 protein: CASSLDLGHAYEQYF
CDR3 length: 15; V gene: TRBV7-9; D gene: TRBD1; J gene: TRBJ2-5; clone size: -; CDR3 DNA: TGTGCCAGCAGCTGGCGGACAGGGTCGACGGAGACCCAGTACTTC; CDR3 protein: CASSWRTGSTETQYF
CDR3 length: 14; V gene: TRBV6-1; D gene: -; J gene: TRBJ1-2; clone size: -; CDR3 DNA: TGTGCCAGCAGTGAATTGGGGGGAGGCTATGGCTACACCTTC; CDR3 protein: CASSELGGGYGYTF
CDR3 length: 12; V gene: TRBV20-1; D gene: -; J gene: TRBJ2-3; clone size: -; CDR3 DNA: TGCAGTGCTACGGGCAGCACCGATACGCAGTATTTT; CDR3 protein: CSATGSTDTQYF
CDR3 length: 15; V gene: TRBV7-3; D gene: TRBD1; J gene: TRBJ2-2; clone size: -; CDR3 DNA: TGTGCCAGCAGTCGTGGACAGGGGAGAACCGGGGAGCTGTTTTTT; CDR3 protein: CASSRGQGRTGELFF
CDR3 length: 17; V gene: TRBV5-1; D gene: -; J gene: TRBJ2-3; clone size: few; CDR3 DNA: TGCGCCAGCAGCTTGGGGTCGTCCGCCGGACGGGCAGATACGCAGTATTTT; CDR3 protein: CASSLGSSAGRADTQYF
CDR3 length: 16; V gene: TRBV5-6; D gene: TRBD2; J gene: TRBJ2-7; clone size: -; CDR3 DNA: TGTGCCAGCAGCCCGACGGACGGGGGGATTTACGGCGAGCAGTACTTC; CDR3 protein: CASSPTDGGIYGEQYF
CDR3 length: 16; V gene: TRBV7-2; D gene: -; J gene: TRBJ2-3; clone size: few; CDR3 DNA: TGTGCCAGCAGCTTAGACAGGGACACCCCCACAGATACGCAGTATTTT; CDR3 protein: CASSLDRDTPTDTQYF
CDR3 length: 12; V gene: TRBV7-9; D gene: -; J gene: TRBJ2-6; clone size: many; CDR3 DNA: TGTGCGTGCGAGGGGCCTCACAACGTCCTGACTTTC; CDR3 protein: CACEGPHNVLTF
CDR3 length: 18; V gene: TRBV12-3/TRBV12-4; D gene: TRBD2; J gene: TRBJ2-3; clone size: few; CDR3 DNA: TGTGCCAGCAGTTTACCGACTAGCGGGGCGGGAGCCACAGATACGCAGTATTTT; CDR3 protein: CASSLPTSGAGATDTQYF
CDR3 length: 14; V gene: TRBV5-1; D gene: -; J gene: TRBJ2-4; clone size: once; CDR3 DNA: TGCGCCAGCAGCTTGGATGGAGCCAAAAACAATCAGTACTTC; CDR3 protein: CASSLDGAKNNQYF
CDR3 length: 19; V gene: TRBV5-1; D gene: TRBD1; J gene: TRBJ2-5; clone size: -; CDR3 DNA: TGCGCCAGCAGCACCACCGGGACAGGGGTTCCCTCCACCCAAGAGACCCAGTACTTC; CDR3 protein: CASSTTGTGVPSTQETQYF